Listed below are T cell receptor beta chains from one sample, sequenced in a study of blood T cell repertoires in COVID-19. Produced via immunoSEQ multiplex PCR; TCRdb's table is partial and in-frame only. The sample lists approximately 260,000 clones; 86% were seen once. Material for sequencing was peripheral blood. The receptor source for this set is a man between 18 and 35 years old with active or convalescent COVID-19. The CDR3 runs from the conserved cysteine through the conserved F or W. Each record gives: J gene, V gene, CDR3 protein.

TRBJ1-2 | TRBV5-4 | CASSSDSFYGYTF
TRBJ1-1 | TRBV4-1 | CASSQDPGETEAFF
TRBJ2-1 | TRBV9 | CASSGHLAGYNEQFF
TRBJ2-3 | TRBV14 | CASSQGLQSFSTDTQYF
TRBJ2-7 | TRBV5-1 | CASSFGQAYEQYF
TRBJ2-3 | TRBV5-4 | CASSRDRGTDTQYF
TRBJ2-7 | TRBV10-3 | CAIRRQGAGEQYF
TRBJ1-1 | TRBV27 | CASSSTSGTGGHTEAFF
TRBJ2-1 | TRBV9 | CASSVRAGPDEQFF
TRBJ2-7 | TRBV7-9 | CASSSSPGLEQYF
TRBJ2-3 | TRBV24-1 | CATSDKRATDTQYF
TRBJ2-2 | TRBV5-1 | CASSLVPQIIAPGELFF
TRBJ1-1 | TRBV4-1 | CASSQGQGRFLNAEAFF
TRBJ1-1 | TRBV6-1 | CASSETGATEAFF
TRBJ1-3 | TRBV27 | CASSSKPGYSGNTIYF
TRBJ1-4 | TRBV4-3 | CASSQDRDRDNEKLFF
TRBJ2-3 | TRBV9 | CASSVRVGTNTDTQYF
TRBJ2-5 | TRBV5-6 | CASAAESGTPETQYF
TRBJ2-3 | TRBV5-6 | CASILSQITDTQYF
TRBJ1-1 | TRBV12-5 | CASGGGQTNTEAFF
TRBJ2-1 | TRBV11-2 | CASSRMDRGYNEQFF
TRBJ2-7 | TRBV5-6 | CASSLSHEQYF
TRBJ2-5 | TRBV2 | CASSPASRVETQYF